A selection of T cell receptor beta chains follows, all from one sample in a study of cytomegalovirus exposure and HLA in healthy donors. Method: immunoSEQ multiplex PCR; TCRdb's copy keeps in-frame clones and lacks some. The sample lists around 150,000 clones, roughly four fifths occurring once. The source material was PBMCs. Every receptor here comes from a woman aged 40 to 50 in good health and CMV-seronegative. The CDR3 runs from the conserved cysteine through the conserved F or W.

TRBJ1-1	TRBV15	CATTPGGRTEAFF
TRBJ2-7	TRBV6-5	CASSLSPSGYEQYF
TRBJ1-4	TRBV7-9	CSSSLGGRATNEKLFF
TRBJ1-1	TRBV5-6	CASSLYFGVNTEAFF
TRBJ1-1	TRBV29-1	CSVGSTGGMNTEAFF
TRBJ2-1	TRBV7-6	CASSLEASGGLRGNEQFF
TRBJ2-2	TRBV7-9	CASRKTGTPNTGELFF
TRBJ2-7	TRBV6-5	CASSPRLAGPYEQYF
TRBJ1-2	TRBV7-9	CASSLGPREGGYTF
TRBJ1-1	TRBV10-2	CASGPSGGRGIAEAFF
TRBJ1-4	TRBV5-4	CASSFRDREGLFF
TRBJ1-2	TRBV7-9	CASSFRQGMNGYTF
TRBJ2-1	TRBV28	CASSLYRGPGEQFF
TRBJ2-5	TRBV5-1	CASTLGGRGETQYF
TRBJ1-2	TRBV12-5	CASGLVLSPLRQVYGYTF
TRBJ1-2	TRBV18	CASSPLTGDANYGYTF
TRBJ2-5	TRBV23-1	CASSTGQGAEQETQYF
TRBJ1-4	TRBV2	CASSDTGRRDEKLFF
TRBJ2-7	TRBV9	CASSPWTGGEQYF
TRBJ2-2	TRBV19	CASSTGDDTGELFF
TRBJ1-5	TRBV2	CAAGGRERNQPQHF
TRBJ2-7	TRBV7-6	CASSLFSYEQYF